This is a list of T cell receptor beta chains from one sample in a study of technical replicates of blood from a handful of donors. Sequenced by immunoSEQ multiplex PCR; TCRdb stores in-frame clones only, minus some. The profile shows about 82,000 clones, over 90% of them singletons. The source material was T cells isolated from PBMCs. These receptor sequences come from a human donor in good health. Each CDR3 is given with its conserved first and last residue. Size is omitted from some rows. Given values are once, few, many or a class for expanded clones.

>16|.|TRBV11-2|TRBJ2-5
CASSLEIDRVWETQYF
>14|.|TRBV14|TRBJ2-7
CASSHSAEAYEQYF
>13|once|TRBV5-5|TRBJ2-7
CASSHPQVYEQYF
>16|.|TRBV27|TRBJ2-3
CASSLLLAPHTDTQYF
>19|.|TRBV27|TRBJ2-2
CASSFVGLSPGARTGELFF
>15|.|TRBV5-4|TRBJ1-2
CASSLASGVSGSYTF
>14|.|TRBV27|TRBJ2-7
CASSLRGYSYEQYF
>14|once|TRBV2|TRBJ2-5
CAHTADLEGETQYF
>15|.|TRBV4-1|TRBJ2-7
CASSPRTGLSYEQYF
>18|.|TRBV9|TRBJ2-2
CASSVALAGALGTGELFF
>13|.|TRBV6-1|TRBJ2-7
CASSGAGGHEQYF
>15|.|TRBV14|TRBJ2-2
CASSQRRPGTGELFF
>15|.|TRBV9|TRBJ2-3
CASSVGGLYTDTQYF
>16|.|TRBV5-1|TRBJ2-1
CASSDGLAGAKNEQFF
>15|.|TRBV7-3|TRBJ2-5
CASSPTSRDQETQYF
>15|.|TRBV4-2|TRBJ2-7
CASSQEGQGLDEQYF
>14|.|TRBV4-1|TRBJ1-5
CASSQDRGFQPQHF
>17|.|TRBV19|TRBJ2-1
CASSKDWAGEPYNEQFF
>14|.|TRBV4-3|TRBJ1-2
CASSQDPWAYGYTF
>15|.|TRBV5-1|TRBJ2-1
CASSPTTLEADEQFF
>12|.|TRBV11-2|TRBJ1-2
CASSSQGYGYTF
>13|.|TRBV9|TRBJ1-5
CASSVGSNQPQHF
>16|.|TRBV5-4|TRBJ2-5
CASSLRAGGPQETQYF
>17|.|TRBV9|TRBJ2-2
CASSVARLAGYTGELFF
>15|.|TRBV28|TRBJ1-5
CASSLGQGAGQPQHF
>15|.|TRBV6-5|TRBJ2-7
CASSYGTGGSYEQYF
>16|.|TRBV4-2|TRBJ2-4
CASSQDREGPRNIQYF
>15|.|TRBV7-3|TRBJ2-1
CASSLDGKGLDEQFF
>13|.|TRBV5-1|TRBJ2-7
CASSGPGGYEQYF
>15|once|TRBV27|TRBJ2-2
CASSLQATGTGELFF
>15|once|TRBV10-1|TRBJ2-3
CARVVGTGSADTQYF
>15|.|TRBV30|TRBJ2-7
CAWSALTGVEGEQYF
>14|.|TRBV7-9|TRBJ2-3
CASSRTEGTDTQYF
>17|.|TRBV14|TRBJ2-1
CASSQDHFRSSYNEQFF
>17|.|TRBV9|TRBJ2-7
CASSVSSTSGSYYEQYF
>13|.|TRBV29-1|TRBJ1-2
CSVGPGGAYGYTF
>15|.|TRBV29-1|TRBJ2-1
CSVAYSSSRGNEQFF
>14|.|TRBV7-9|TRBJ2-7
CARMGTGVSYEQYF
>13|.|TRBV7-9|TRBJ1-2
CASSFRDYYGYTF
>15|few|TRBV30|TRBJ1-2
CAWSVPGLHNYGYTF
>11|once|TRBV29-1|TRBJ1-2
CSAFVGESYTF
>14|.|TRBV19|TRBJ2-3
CASSIGGLTDTQYF
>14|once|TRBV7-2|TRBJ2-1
CASSLVPGYNEQFF
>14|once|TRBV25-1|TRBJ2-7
CASSEFGGDDEQYF
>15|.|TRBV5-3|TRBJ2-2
CARSCSSRHTGELFF
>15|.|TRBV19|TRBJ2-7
CASSIGGKGSYEQYF
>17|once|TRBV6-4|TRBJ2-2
CASSDFPDPTRTGELFF